The rows below give T cell receptor beta chains drawn from one sample of a study of molecular identifiers for immune sequencing clone quantification. TCRdb recomputed calls from the PCR reads with MiXCR, one row per CDR3 protein. Of tens of thousands of distinct CDR3 sequences in the sample, around a sixth were seen once. Sequencing input: naive CD8+ T cells from blood, with Jurkat cell RNA spiked in. These receptor sequences come from a human donor in good health. Some libraries in this study had Jurkat cell RNA spiked in. CDR3s include the opening cysteine and the closing phenylalanine or tryptophan. D genes are given only for firm matches. Some rows have no size entry. The others give once, few or many, or a class for an expanded clone.

V: TRBV2; D: TRBD1; J: TRBJ2-1; size: .; CDR3: CASSEAPGQGADEQFF; DNA: TGTGCCAGCAGTGAAGCGCCGGGGCAGGGGGCGGATGAGCAGTTCTTC
V: TRBV9; D: .; J: TRBJ2-5; size: few; CDR3: CASSVSYQETQYF; DNA: TGTGCCAGCAGCGTCTCGTACCAAGAGACCCAGTACTTC
V: TRBV29-1; D: .; J: TRBJ2-7; size: .; CDR3: CSVEADLDSSYEQYF; DNA: TGCAGCGTTGAAGCCGACCTGGACAGTTCCTACGAGCAGTACTTC
V: TRBV28; D: TRBD1; J: TRBJ2-7; size: many; CDR3: CASSSGQATYEQYF; DNA: TGTGCCAGCAGTTCAGGACAGGCTACCTACGAGCAGTACTTC
V: TRBV20-1; D: TRBD2; J: TRBJ2-3; size: many; CDR3: CSPRLAGVPDTQYF; DNA: TGCAGCCCACGACTAGCGGGAGTTCCAGATACGCAGTATTTT
V: TRBV4-2; D: .; J: TRBJ2-7; size: many; CDR3: CASSQDSGLATYEQYF; DNA: TGTGCCAGCAGCCAAGATTCGGGTTTGGCTACCTACGAGCAGTACTTC
V: TRBV7-2; D: .; J: TRBJ2-7; size: many; CDR3: CASSWAGEQYF; DNA: TGTGCCAGCAGCTGGGCGGGGGAGCAGTACTTC
V: TRBV27; D: TRBD1; J: TRBJ2-7; size: once; CDR3: CASSLSGTGVHEQYF; DNA: TGTGCCAGCAGTTTGTCCGGGACAGGGGTCCACGAGCAGTACTTC
V: TRBV6-5; D: TRBD1; J: TRBJ2-5; size: many; CDR3: CASSYSQGAGETQYF; DNA: TGTGCCAGCAGTTACTCCCAGGGGGCGGGGGAGACCCAGTACTTC
V: TRBV24-1; D: .; J: TRBJ2-1; size: few; CDR3: CATSVSGGEQFF; DNA: TGTGCCACCAGTGTCTCAGGAGGGGAGCAGTTCTTC
V: TRBV6-5; D: .; J: TRBJ2-3; size: .; CDR3: CASSYPPAGGSTDTQYF; DNA: TGTGCCAGCAGTTACCCCCCGGCTGGCGGCAGCACAGATACGCAGTACTTT
V: TRBV6-2/TRBV6-3; D: .; J: TRBJ1-2; size: .; CDR3: CASLFSGSVDGYTF; DNA: TGTGCCAGCCTTTTCTCAGGGTCCGTGGATGGCTACACCTTC
V: TRBV19; D: .; J: TRBJ2-7; size: many; CDR3: CASSLGLTTHEQYF; DNA: TGTGCCAGTAGTTTGGGGCTGACGACTCACGAGCAGTACTTC
V: TRBV27; D: .; J: TRBJ2-2; size: many; CDR3: CASSKNTGELFF; DNA: TGTGCCAGCAGTAAAAACACCGGGGAGCTGTTTTTT
V: TRBV20-1; D: .; J: TRBJ2-7; size: many; CDR3: CSAIARGYSYEQYF; DNA: TGCAGTGCTATTGCTCGCGGGTACTCCTACGAGCAGTACTTC
V: TRBV7-9; D: TRBD1; J: TRBJ2-7; size: many; CDR3: CASSSDRSSSYEQYF; DNA: TGTGCCAGCAGCTCGGACAGGAGTAGCTCCTACGAGCAGTACTTC
V: TRBV6-6; D: .; J: TRBJ2-5; size: many; CDR3: CASSYSVQKETQYF; DNA: TGTGCCAGCAGTTACTCTGTGCAGAAAGAGACCCAGTACTTC
V: TRBV9; D: .; J: TRBJ2-6; size: few; CDR3: CASSVDNVLTF; DNA: TGTGCCAGCAGCGTAGACAACGTCCTGACTTTC
V: TRBV2; D: .; J: TRBJ2-7; size: .; CDR3: CASEGAGTYEQYF; DNA: TGTGCTTCAGAAGGGGCAGGGACCTACGAGCAGTACTTC
V: TRBV20-1; D: .; J: TRBJ2-2; size: many; CDR3: CSARKFADENTGELFF; DNA: TGCAGTGCCCGTAAATTTGCGGACGAGAACACCGGGGAGCTGTTTTTT
V: TRBV12-3/TRBV12-4; D: .; J: TRBJ2-5; size: .; CDR3: CASSLGQQETQYF; DNA: TGTGCCAGCAGTTTGGGTCAGCAAGAGACCCAGTACTTC
V: TRBV20-1; D: TRBD2; J: TRBJ2-3; size: many; CDR3: CSATQRTSRFTDTQYF; DNA: TGCAGTGCTACTCAAAGGACTAGCCGATTCACAGATACGCAGTATTTT
V: TRBV12-3/TRBV12-4; D: .; J: TRBJ2-3; size: few; CDR3: CASSASLNWADTQYF; DNA: TGTGCCAGCAGTGCTTCCCTGAACTGGGCAGATACGCAGTATTTT
V: TRBV7-6; D: TRBD2; J: TRBJ2-1; size: many; CDR3: CASSPTRLAEQFF; DNA: TGTGCCAGCAGCCCCACCCGACTAGCAGAGCAGTTCTTC
V: TRBV24-1; D: TRBD1; J: TRBJ2-1; size: many; CDR3: CATSGPGQVYNEQFF; DNA: TGTGCCACCAGTGGGCCGGGACAGGTCTACAATGAGCAGTTCTTC